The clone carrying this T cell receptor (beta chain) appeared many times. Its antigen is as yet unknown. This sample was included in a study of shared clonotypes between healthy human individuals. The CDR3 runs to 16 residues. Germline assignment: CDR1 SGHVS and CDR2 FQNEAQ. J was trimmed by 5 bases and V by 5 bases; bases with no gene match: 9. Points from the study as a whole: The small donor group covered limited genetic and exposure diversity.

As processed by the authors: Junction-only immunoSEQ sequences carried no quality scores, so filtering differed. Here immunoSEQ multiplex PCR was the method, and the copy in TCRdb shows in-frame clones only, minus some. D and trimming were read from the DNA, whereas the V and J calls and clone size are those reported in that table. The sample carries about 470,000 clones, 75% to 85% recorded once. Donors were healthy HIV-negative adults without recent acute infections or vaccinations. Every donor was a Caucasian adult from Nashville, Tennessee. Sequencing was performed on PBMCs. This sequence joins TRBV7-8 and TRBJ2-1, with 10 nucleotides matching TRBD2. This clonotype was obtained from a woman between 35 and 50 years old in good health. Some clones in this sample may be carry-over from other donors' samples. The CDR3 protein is CASSPFRSGRHNEQFF. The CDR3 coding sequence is TGTGCCAGCAGCCCCTTCCGTAGCGGGAGGCACAATGAGCAGTTCTTC. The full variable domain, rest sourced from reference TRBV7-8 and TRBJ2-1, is GAGVSQSPRYKVAKRGQDVALRCDPISGHVSLFWYQQALGQGPEFLTYFQNEAQLDKSGLPSDRFFAERPEGSVSTLKIQRTQQEDSAVYLCASSPFRSGRHNEQFFGPGTRLTVL.